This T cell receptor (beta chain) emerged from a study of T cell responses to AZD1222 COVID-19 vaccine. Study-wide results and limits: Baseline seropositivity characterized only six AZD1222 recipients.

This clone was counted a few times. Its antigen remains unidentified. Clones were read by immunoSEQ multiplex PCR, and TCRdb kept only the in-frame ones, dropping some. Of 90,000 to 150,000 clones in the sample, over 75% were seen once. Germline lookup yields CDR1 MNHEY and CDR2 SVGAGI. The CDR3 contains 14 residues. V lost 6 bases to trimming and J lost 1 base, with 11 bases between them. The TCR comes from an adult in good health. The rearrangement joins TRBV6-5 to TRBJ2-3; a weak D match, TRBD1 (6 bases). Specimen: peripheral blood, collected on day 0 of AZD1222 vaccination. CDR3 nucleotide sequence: TGTGCCAGCAGATTACAGGGTGGCACAGATACGCAGTATTTT. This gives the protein CASRLQGGTDTQYF.